The rows below give T cell receptor beta chains drawn from one sample of a study of T cells after yellow fever vaccination. TCRdb re-derived calls from the 5' RACE reads in MiXCR, one entry per CDR3 protein. The sample records 450,000 to 600,000 distinct CDR3 sequences, about a sixth being singletons. Sequenced material: PBMCs, taken around 5 days after the first yellow fever vaccination. These receptors originate from a man in his late teens or twenties who received the YFV17D yellow fever vaccine. CDR3s include the opening cysteine and the closing phenylalanine or tryptophan. A D gene is named only where the DNA matches it firmly. Only part of the rows carry a size: once, few, many, or a class if the clone is expanded.

clone_size	v_call	j_call	d_call	cdr3_aa	cdr3_nt
NA	TRBV6-2/TRBV6-3	TRBJ1-6	NA	CASNPFGGALWNSPLHF	TGTGCCAGCAACCCGTTCGGGGGGGCACTTTGGAATTCACCCCTCCACTTT
NA	TRBV4-3	TRBJ2-3	TRBD2	CASQGVVAGGLSTDTQYF	TGCGCCAGCCAAGGGGTAGTAGCGGGGGGGCTAAGCACAGATACGCAGTATTTT
few	TRBV4-1	TRBJ2-3	NA	CASSQEMFPSLSSTDTQYF	TGCGCCAGCAGCCAAGAAATGTTTCCTAGCCTATCTAGCACAGATACGCAGTATTTT
NA	TRBV2	TRBJ2-1	TRBD2	CASEIPGLGIDEQFF	TGTGCCAGCGAAATCCCGGGACTAGGTATCGATGAGCAGTTCTTC
NA	TRBV7-2	TRBJ1-3	TRBD1	CASQTGLGNTIYF	TGTGCCAGTCAGACAGGGCTCGGAAACACCATATATTTT
NA	TRBV3-1	TRBJ1-3	NA	CASSLYAGKSGNTIYF	TGTGCCAGCAGCCTTTATGCAGGAAAATCTGGAAACACCATATATTTT
few	TRBV20-1	TRBJ2-3	NA	CSASQDTQYF	TGCAGTGCTAGCCAGGATACGCAGTATTTT
few	TRBV5-1	TRBJ1-1	NA	CASRRRHDVSEAFF	TGCGCCAGCAGGCGACGACACGACGTTTCTGAAGCTTTCTTT
NA	TRBV2	TRBJ2-5	TRBD2	CASSDIGLAGVQETQYF	TGTGCCAGCAGTGACATAGGGCTAGCGGGGGTCCAAGAGACCCAGTACTTC
few	TRBV20-1	TRBJ2-2	NA	CSVRQSNTGELFF	TGCAGTGTCAGACAATCGAACACCGGGGAGCTGTTTTTT
few	TRBV12-3/TRBV12-4	TRBJ1-2	TRBD1	CASSLASGGHYGYTF	TGTGCCAGCAGTTTAGCGTCAGGGGGCCACTATGGCTACACCTTC
NA	TRBV3-1	TRBJ2-3	TRBD2	CASSQARSLLAGAADTQYF	TGTGCCAGCAGCCAAGCTAGGAGCCTCTTAGCGGGGGCGGCAGATACGCAGTATTTT
few	TRBV7-2	TRBJ1-1	NA	CASSLAGNQNTEAFF	TGTGCCAGCAGCTTAGCCGGGAACCAGAACACTGAAGCTTTCTTT
few	TRBV12-3/TRBV12-4	TRBJ1-3	NA	CASSLGGISTGNTIYF	TGTGCCAGCAGTTTAGGAGGTATTTCGACTGGAAACACCATATATTTT
NA	TRBV6-5	TRBJ1-3	NA	CASSYSAISGNTIYF	TGTGCCAGCAGTTACTCAGCGATCTCTGGAAACACCATATATTTT
few	TRBV18	TRBJ1-6	TRBD1	CASSPTTGGQGRGSPLHF	TGTGCCAGCTCACCAACCACCGGGGGACAGGGAAGGGGGTCACCCCTCCACTTT
NA	TRBV28	TRBJ2-1	TRBD2	CASSFSGGSNEQFF	TGTGCCAGCAGTTTTTCGGGGGGGAGCAATGAGCAGTTCTTC
NA	TRBV4-3	TRBJ2-4	TRBD1	CASSQGRTGRGNIQYF	TGCGCCAGCAGCCAAGGTCGGACAGGAAGGGGGAACATTCAGTACTTC
few	TRBV29-1	TRBJ1-2	TRBD1	CSVRTGVDGYTF	TGCAGCGTTAGGACAGGAGTGGATGGCTACACCTTC
few	TRBV12-3/TRBV12-4	TRBJ2-3	NA	CASSFDFAGTSTDTQYF	TGTGCCAGCAGTTTCGATTTCGCGGGGACTAGCACAGATACGCAGTATTTT
many	TRBV5-1	TRBJ1-2	NA	CASSQDTSYGYTF	TGCGCCAGCAGCCAAGACACAAGCTATGGCTACACCTTC
NA	TRBV5-4	TRBJ2-5	NA	CASSLPRQETQYF	TGTGCCAGCAGCTTGCCCAGACAAGAGACCCAGTACTTC
NA	TRBV9	TRBJ2-5	NA	CASSVSPTDLQETQYF	TGTGCCAGCAGCGTATCCCCGACCGACCTACAAGAGACCCAGTACTTC
NA	TRBV6-1	TRBJ2-2	TRBD2	CASSQRGGRTGELFF	TGTGCCAGCAGCCAGCGGGGGGGCCGTACCGGGGAGCTGTTTTTT
NA	TRBV4-2	TRBJ1-5	NA	CPSSQGSNQPQHF	TGTCCCAGCAGCCAAGGCAGCAATCAGCCCCAGCATTTT
NA	TRBV18	TRBJ2-1	TRBD1	CASSRQGAGYYNEQFF	TGTGCCAGCTCCCGACAGGGGGCAGGTTACTATAATGAGCAGTTCTTC
NA	TRBV5-6	TRBJ2-1	TRBD2	CASSLDGGGPSYNEQFF	TGTGCCAGCAGCTTGGATGGCGGGGGGCCCTCCTACAATGAGCAGTTCTTC
few	TRBV6-5	TRBJ2-7	TRBD1	CASSYGTGSDEQYF	TGTGCCAGCAGTTACGGGACAGGGTCGGACGAGCAGTACTTC
few	TRBV20-1	TRBJ1-1	NA	CSAVPGTEAFF	TGCAGTGCAGTCCCGGGCACTGAAGCTTTCTTT
NA	TRBV7-3	TRBJ2-5	TRBD2	CASSPGPGGLETQYF	TGTGCCAGCAGCCCCGGGCCGGGGGGGCTGGAGACCCAGTACTTC
few	TRBV12-3/TRBV12-4	TRBJ2-1	TRBD1	CASRPPIRTGIYNEQFF	TGTGCCAGCAGACCTCCCATAAGGACAGGGATCTACAATGAGCAGTTCTTC
many	TRBV10-3	TRBJ2-1	TRBD1	CAIRKGQDFSNEQFF	TGTGCCATCAGGAAGGGACAGGACTTTTCCAATGAGCAGTTCTTC
few	TRBV6-2/TRBV6-3	TRBJ1-6	NA	CASTQGRSLHF	TGTGCCAGCACCCAGGGAAGGTCGCTCCACTTT
few	TRBV10-3	TRBJ2-3	TRBD2	CAISERRTSGASTDTQYF	TGTGCCATCAGTGAGCGGAGGACTAGCGGTGCTAGCACAGATACGCAGTATTTT
few	TRBV5-1	TRBJ1-1	NA	CASSLQRTNTEAFF	TGCGCCAGCAGCTTGCAGAGGACGAACACTGAAGCTTTCTTT
few	TRBV10-3	TRBJ1-1	NA	CAISQHTNTEAFF	TGTGCCATCAGTCAACATACAAACACTGAAGCTTTCTTT
few	TRBV5-1	TRBJ2-5	NA	CASSLAPSQETQYF	TGCGCCAGCAGCTTGGCCCCATCCCAAGAGACCCAGTACTTC
NA	TRBV12-3/TRBV12-4	TRBJ2-3	NA	CASTRDFSDTQYF	TGTGCCAGCACCCGGGACTTTTCAGATACGCAGTATTTT
NA	TRBV6-2/TRBV6-3	TRBJ2-7	NA	CASSSLGSSYEQYF	TGTGCCAGCAGTTCCCTGGGGTCCTCCTACGAGCAGTACTTC
NA	TRBV10-3	TRBJ2-1	NA	CATGVSYNEQFF	TGTGCCACCGGGGTCTCCTACAATGAGCAGTTCTTC
few	TRBV5-1	TRBJ2-2	NA	CASSLVQRTGELFF	TGCGCCAGCAGCCTCGTACAGAGGACTGGGGAGCTGTTTTTT
NA	TRBV6-2/TRBV6-3	TRBJ2-7	TRBD1	CASALGQASYEQYF	TGTGCCAGCGCTCTGGGACAGGCTTCCTACGAGCAGTACTTC
few	TRBV15	TRBJ2-5	TRBD2	CATSRDTGWTSRETQYF	TGTGCCACCAGCAGAGATACCGGCTGGACTAGCAGAGAGACCCAGTACTTC
NA	TRBV12-3/TRBV12-4	TRBJ1-4	NA	CASSLFGGDEKLFF	TGTGCCAGCAGTTTATTCGGGGGGGATGAAAAACTGTTTTTT
few	TRBV7-9	TRBJ1-1	NA	CASSLLWGTEAFF	TGTGCCAGCAGCTTATTGTGGGGCACTGAAGCTTTCTTT
NA	TRBV4-1	TRBJ2-1	NA	CASSQDPSGSSYNEQFF	TGCGCCAGCAGCCAAGATCCCTCGGGGAGCTCCTACAATGAGCAGTTCTTC
NA	TRBV4-3	TRBJ1-4	NA	CASSQDPGYEKLFF	TGCGCCAGCAGCCAAGATCCCGGGTATGAAAAACTGTTTTTT